Here is one T cell receptor beta chain with its context. This clonotype turned up a few times. This receptor's antigen is unknown. No clone much larger than this one lies a single base away; base qualities are absent. TCR beta CDR3 regions were amplified from RNA transcripts. The first round of RT-PCR for the TCR CDR3 was performed with the HTBI primer set and the Qiagen OneStep RT-PCR kit. Libraries were constructed in a second round of multiplex PCR, after which size selection and purification were performed. Libraries were sequenced paired-end with 100 bp reads on an Illumina HiSeq2000. The published analysis was carried out like this. SOAPnuke was used to process the raw data, removing reads that contained adapters or uncalled bases, had a mean Phred below 15, or lacked an exact match to the constant primer or identifier. COPE v1.2.5 was used to merge high-quality paired reads, and clonotypes were defined as unique nucleotide sequences. MiTCR v1.1 was used to align the clonotypes against IMGT TRBV, TRBD and TRBJ reference segments. The analysis included only V-J combinations with a frequency above 0.0001, which together covered 98% to 99.2% of the repertoires. A TCS score was defined as the ratio between F50 (clonal expansion) and ExV (chaos), using BLOSUM62-based TCRdist between CDR3 peptides within each V-J. Welch's t-statistics and random forest reduced approximately 520 V-J features to roughly 13, which were used in a naive Bayes classifier (R e1071). The similarity between thyroid and blood repertoires was quantified using the Morisita-Horn index. The raw public data were reprocessed by TCRdb itself: fastp quality trimming at Q25, MiXCR clonotype calling, in-frame beta chains only. Each record represents a unique CDR3 protein, reported with the most common genes and DNA among its rows. None of the V and J calls come from the authors' own analysis; TCRdb made them. This sample gives some 800,000 distinct CDR3 sequences in total; over 35% of them show up just once. Of the sample, 8% to 9% is held by the ten largest clones.

The source of the sample is a study of T cells in Graves' hyperthyroidism and ophthalmopathy (dated by TCRdb to the late 2010s). Concerning the study at large: Peripheral blood samples were taken at initial diagnosis, before any treatment was given. Prospective prediction of ophthalmopathy was tested in an independent validation cohort of approximately 19 hyperthyroidism patients and some 17 patients who later progressed to ophthalmopathy. Following sampling, methimazole starting at 30 mg daily was given to hyperthyroidism patients, and high-dose intravenous methylprednisolone was given to ophthalmopathy patients. TCR Vbeta CDR3 sequencing of roughly 140 peripheral blood samples (about 45 ophthalmopathy, about 75 hyperthyroidism and roughly 17 progressor patients) is reported in the paper. The approximately 100 discovery patients were randomly divided into training and test sets at a 7:3 ratio. In addition, the study compared T-cell repertoires in thyroid tissue and in blood from five to seven Graves' hyperthyroidism patients. TCR V-J signatures able to tell the groups apart were searched for in a discovery cohort of 100 or so patients, of whom around 43 had Graves' ophthalmopathy and roughly 59 had stable Graves' hyperthyroidism.

The CDR1 and CDR2 encoded by the germline V gene are MNHNS and SASEGT. V sheds 6 bases and J sheds 3 bases, leaving 11 bases between their ends. Inclusive of the bounding cysteine and phenylalanine, the CDR3 is 13 residues long. Here the CDR3 DNA is all that survives: 39 bases in frame from base 1. Results and caveats for the whole study, not just this receptor: In cross-validation, a model built on a 13 V-J signature told ophthalmopathy apart from stable hyperthyroidism with just under 90% sensitivity and about 81% specificity, and in testing the same model reached 80%/75%. Sample size was not statistically predetermined, and investigators were not blinded to group allocation. During validation, the model predicted progression to ophthalmopathy a median of approximately 6 months ahead of onset, with approximately 70% sensitivity and 72.22% specificity. Blood samples also contained most of the expanded thyroid clonotypes (frequency above 0.001), which suggests that blood repertoires may reflect thyroid immune responses.

A patient counted as having stable Graves' hyperthyroidism if no progression to ophthalmopathy occurred over 18 months of follow-up. Hyperthyroidism patients were aged 18 to 65 years and newly diagnosed, with disease duration of less than 2 months. Exclusion was applied to patients with uncontrolled infections, other autoimmune diseases, pregnancy or lactation. Diagnoses were based on clinical symptoms, serum thyroxine and TRAb, thyroid ultrasound and orbital computed tomography. PBMCs were isolated from 10 ml of fresh peripheral blood by Ficoll-Paque density gradient centrifugation. Total RNA was extracted with Trizol reagent, and quality was checked on an Agilent 2100 Bioanalyzer.

The sequence joins TRBV6-1 to TRBJ1-1; confidence is insufficient to name the D gene. Input material: blood. The sequence came from a young man with Graves' hyperthyroidism. The CDR3 sequence is CASSQGHDTEAFF. The DNA sequence is TGTGCCAGCAGCCAAGGGCACGACACTGAAGCTTTCTTT.